This entry lists 21 T cell receptor beta chains sequenced from one sample in a study of OX40 agonist ivuxolimab in advanced cancers. The data were produced by immunoSEQ multiplex PCR, yet TCRdb's version contains in-frame clones alone and is incomplete. Among 73,000 or so clones listed, roughly 90% were seen once. The sample consisted of CD4+ or CD8+ T cells sorted from blood, taken in a trial of the OX40 agonist ivuxolimab. Every receptor here comes from an adult with an advanced solid tumor such as melanoma, head and neck, liver or kidney cancer.

The chain recombines TRBV4-2 with TRBJ2-7; D is ambiguous. The CDR3 contains 16 residues. The germline CDR1 and CDR2 sequences are LGHNA and YNFKEQ. Trimming left V 0 bases short and J 2 bases short, with 14 bases between. The CDR3 DNA sequence: TGTGCCAGCAGCCAAGATGGGTGGATTAACACCTACGAGCAGTACTTC. Its protein is CASSQDGWINTYEQYF.

The chain employs TRBV6-1 and TRBJ2-7, with TRBD1 matching 11 bases. With 8 bases clipped from V and 4 bases from J, the junction kept 4 bases outside the gene matches. Germline assignment: CDR1 MNHNS and CDR2 SASEGT. This CDR3 comprises 13 residues. The CDR3 bases are TGTGCCAGCGGGACAGGGGGAACATACGAGCAGTACTTC. Translation: CASGTGGTYEQYF.

The chain links TRBV6-1 to TRBJ1-1; D remains ambiguous. V was shortened by 7 bases and J by 1 base, with 13 bases between the two germline ends. There are 14 residues in the CDR3. CDR1 and CDR2 (germline): MNHNS, SASEGT. CDR3 protein: CASTKERRNTEAFF. DNA for the CDR3: TGTGCCAGCACCAAAGAGAGGAGGAACACTGAAGCTTTCTTT.

The V gene is TRBV11-2, the J gene TRBJ1-4, with a possible D match to TRBD1 (6 bases). The CDR3 covers 17 residues. Trimming cost V 1 base and J 12 bases, with 24 bases left between them. Germline CDR1 and CDR2: SGHAT and FQNNGV. CDR3 coding DNA: TGTGCCAGCAGCTTAGGCGTTGGACAGATTTACAGTGTTGAACTGTTTTTT. Translating gives CASSLGVGQIYSVELFF.

The genes are TRBV7-9 and TRBJ2-2; 8 bases fit TRBD1. CDR3 size: 16 residues. The V and J ends lost 3 bases and 3 bases, in that order; junction bases with no gene match: 6. Germline V CDR1 and CDR2: SEHNR, FQNEAQ (reference sequence). CDR3 coding DNA: TGTGCCAGCAGCTTTTATCCAGGGGGCGACACCGGGGAGCTGTTTTTT. This translates into CASSFYPGGDTGELFF.

This rearrangement joins TRBV30 to TRBJ1-3, with D unresolved. Deletions cut 1 base from V and 3 bases from J, with 10 bases between. Germline CDR1 GTSNPN, CDR2 SVGIG (reference sequence). This CDR3 spans 14 amino acids. CDR3 residues: CAWSAWSGGNTIYF. In nucleotides, the CDR3 is TGTGCCTGGAGTGCGTGGAGTGGTGGAAACACCATATATTTT.

The chain has TRBV7-2 and TRBJ2-7; 8 bases align to TRBD1. The J segment lost 2 bases and the V segment lost 5 bases, leaving 8 bases of the junction unmatched. The CDR3 is 15 residues long. Germline V CDR1 and CDR2: SGHTA, FQGNSA. The CDR3 loop is CASSPWTGNPYEQYF. In DNA, the CDR3 is TGTGCCAGCAGCCCCTGGACAGGGAACCCCTACGAGCAGTACTTC.

The chain uses TRBV28 and TRBJ1-5, with 7 bases that match TRBD1. The CDR3 contains 18 residues. The germline gives CDR1 MDHEN, CDR2 SYDVKM. J lost 2 bases, V lost 2 bases, and 12 bases had no gene match. The CDR3 is CASSLGTEAYTGNQPQHF. The CDR3 nucleotides are TGTGCCAGCAGTTTAGGGACAGAGGCTTATACGGGCAATCAGCCCCAGCATTTT.

This chain uses TRBV29-1 with TRBJ2-7; tentatively, D is TRBD2 (5 bases). Germline CDR1 SQVTM, CDR2 ANQGSEA. The CDR3 totals 12 residues. V gave up 5 bases and J gave up 7 bases, with 15 bases separating them. CDR3 in amino acids: CSVWRLSGEQYF. The CDR3 region has the DNA TGCAGCGTTTGGCGGCTCTCGGGGGAGCAGTACTTC.

The chain carries TRBV7-9 and TRBJ2-7; tentative D call: TRBD1 (7 bases). Germline CDR1 is SEHNR and CDR2 is FQNEAQ (reference sequence). Trimming took off 7 bases at V and 4 bases at J, with 17 bases between the two ends. This CDR3 has 14 amino acids. The CDR3 nucleotides read TGTGCCAGCAACCCAGGGGGGCTCGTGTACGAGCAGTACTTC. This encodes CASNPGGLVYEQYF.

The chain uses TRBV7-2 and TRBJ2-6; tentative D call: TRBD1 (6 bases). This CDR3 is 16 amino acids long. Germline loops: CDR1 SGHTA, CDR2 FQGNSA. V was pared by 1 base and J by 0 bases, with 7 bases between. The CDR3 DNA follows: TGTGCCAGCAGCTTAGGAGGGGGCTCTGGGGCCAACGTCCTGACTTTC. This encodes CASSLGGGSGANVLTF.

This chain uses TRBV6-5 with TRBJ2-5; tentatively, D is TRBD2 (5 bases). Trimming pared 6 bases from V and 5 bases from J, leaving 16 bases between. Germline CDR1 reads MNHEY; CDR2 reads SVGAGI. This CDR3 is 14 amino acids long. The CDR3, as DNA: TGTGCCAGCAGGAACCTTGGAGGTGTGGAGACCCAGTACTTC. Its protein product is CASRNLGGVETQYF.

This rearrangement joins TRBV15 to TRBJ1-1; no firm D call. The CDR3 runs 15 residues. Germline values: CDR1 LNHNV, CDR2 YYDKDF (reference sequence). The V end was cut by 5 bases, the J end by 1 base, with 14 bases between. CDR3 loop: CATSLSDPTNTEAFF. The DNA for the CDR3 is TGTGCCACCAGCTTGTCGGACCCGACGAACACTGAAGCTTTCTTT.

This chain uses TRBV5-6 with TRBJ1-1; 8 positions match TRBD1. The CDR3 length is 16 residues. The germline CDR1 and CDR2 sequences are SGHDT and YYEEEE. V shed 2 bases, J shed 7 bases, and the junction held 13 bases outside the gene matches. The CDR3 nucleotides read TGTGCCAGCAGCTTATGGGGGTCGACAGGGGTGGGTGAAGCTTTCTTT. It is translated as CASSLWGSTGVGEAFF.

CDR3 DNA sequence: TGTGCCAGCAGCTTGGGATGGGGGAGGGTCACAGATACGCAGTATTTT. Its translation is CASSLGWGRVTDTQYF. The V call is TRBV5-6, the J call TRBJ2-3, with TRBD2 matching 7 bases. V dropped 0 bases and J dropped 2; count of bases not matched to a gene: 6. The CDR3 loop spans 16 amino acids. Germline V gives CDR1 SGHDT, CDR2 YYEEEE.

This clone has just a few counts. The chain carries TRBV5-1 and TRBJ1-1; the D gene is possibly TRBD1 (5 bases). The CDR3 has 14 amino acids. V was cut by 1 base and J by 0 bases, with 7 bases left in between. Per the germline V gene, CDR1 is SGHRS and CDR2 is YFSETQ. CDR3 sequence reads: CASSLTGLNTEAFF. As DNA, the CDR3 is TGCGCCAGCAGCTTGACAGGATTGAACACTGAAGCTTTCTTT.

This chain uses TRBV7-2 with TRBJ2-1, with D unclear. Germline lookup yields CDR1 SGHTA and CDR2 FQGNSA. The CDR3 is made up of 15 amino acids. V was pared by 5 bases and J by 2 bases, with 13 bases between. This CDR3 is CASSPVGFPYNEQFF. The CDR3 nucleotides read TGTGCCAGCAGCCCAGTGGGATTTCCCTACAATGAGCAGTTCTTC.

In this sample, this clone turned up once. CDR3 amino acids: CASSQGSSSNYGYTF. The CDR3 nucleotides are TGCGCCAGCAGCCAAGGAAGCAGTTCTAACTATGGCTACACCTTC. The chain joins TRBV4-3 to TRBJ1-2; D not certain. The CDR3 extends over 15 amino acids. Germline CDR1 reads LGHNA; CDR2 reads YSLEER. Trimming took off 1 base at V and 0 bases at J, with 9 bases between the two ends.

V gene TRBV12-5 combines with J gene TRBJ1-2; the match to TRBD1 covers 7 bases. Trimming removed 6 bases from V and 6 bases from J; junction bases left unmatched: 10. Germline CDR1 is LGHNT and CDR2 is FRNRAP. CDR3 length: 14 amino acids. The CDR3 loop is CASGVGQPPHGYTF. The CDR3 nucleotides read TGTGCTAGTGGCGTGGGACAGCCCCCGCATGGCTACACCTTC.

V usage is TRBV6-1 and J usage is TRBJ2-7; D remains ambiguous. In germline, CDR1 is MNHNS, CDR2 SASEGT. The CDR3 loop spans 11 amino acids. The V end lost 7 bases, the J end lost 10 bases, and 14 bases lay between the germline ends. CDR3: CASIDGPVQYF. CDR3 DNA: TGTGCCAGCATCGACGGTCCCGTTCAGTACTTC.

This rearrangement joins TRBV10-1 to TRBJ1-4; D is uncertain. Germline-derived CDR1 and CDR2 are WNHNN and SYGVQD (reference sequence). The CDR3 length is 13 residues. The V end lost 4 bases, the J end lost 8 bases, and 11 bases lay between the germline ends. The CDR3 DNA sequence: TGCGCCAGCAGTGCCGACCTAAGGGAAAAACTGTTTTTT. Its translation: CASSADLREKLFF.